These 21 T cell receptor beta chains share one sample of origin, sequenced in a study of T cell repertoires in cytomegalovirus infection (dated by TCRdb to about 2019). Sequencing was carried out with an Illumina HiSeq 1500. The public sequencing data were trimmed at Q25 with fastp and processed into clonotypes with MiXCR by TCRdb, which kept only in-frame beta chains. One record per CDR3 amino acid sequence lists the most common genes and DNA. The sample profile shows more than 500,000 distinct CDR3 sequences; 16% of them were found once. The ten top clones hold roughly a quarter of the sample. Sequences were obtained from CD8+ T cells from PBMCs. These TCRs come from a human donor in good health (CMV status not recorded). Some clones in this sample may be carry-over from other donors' samples.

This clonotype was seen at least ten times. This chain joins TRBV6-6 and TRBJ2-7, with D uncertain. Per the germline V gene, CDR1 is MNHNY and CDR2 is SVGAGI (reference sequence). The V end lost 4 bases, the J end lost 3 bases, and 13 bases lay between the germline ends. This CDR3 is 14 amino acids long. The CDR3 here is CASSSRPLVYEQYF. CDR3 DNA: TGTGCCAGCAGTTCGCGCCCTCTTGTCTACGAGCAGTACTTC.

Ten or more counts support this clonotype. The chain is built from TRBV7-8 and TRBJ2-4; D ambiguous. Germline CDR1 reads SGHVS; CDR2 reads FQNEAQ. The CDR3 contains 12 residues. The ends were cut back, 1 base at V and 9 bases at J, with 7 bases in the middle. The CDR3 sequence is CASSLESGIQYF. CDR3 nucleotide sequence: TGTGCCAGCAGCTTAGAATCGGGCATTCAGTACTTC.

The chain couples TRBV9 to TRBJ1-2; possible D gene TRBD1, 6 bases. Germline V gene sequence: CDR1 SGDLS, CDR2 YYNGEE. V lost 4 bases to trimming and J lost 4 bases, with 20 bases between them. CDR3 length: 16 residues. This CDR3 is CASSPEGKGGPYGYTF. CDR3 nucleotide sequence: TGTGCCAGCAGCCCAGAGGGGAAGGGGGGGCCCTATGGCTACACCTTC.

This clonotype was observed many times. This rearrangement joins TRBV12-3 or TRBV12-4 to TRBJ1-2; a possible D gene is TRBD1 (5 bases). Trimming removed 5 bases from V and 4 bases from J, with 11 bases in between. This CDR3 spans 13 amino acids. The CDR3 loop is CASSRGKTYGYTF. The CDR3 coding sequence is TGTGCCAGCAGTCGGGGCAAGACCTATGGCTACACCTTC.

The chain uses TRBV7-9 and TRBJ2-1; unclear D gene. With 6 bases removed from V and 5 bases from J, the gap between germline ends came to 11 bases. CDR1 is SEHNR, CDR2 FQNEAQ, per germline (reference sequence). The length of the CDR3 is 13 residues. CDR3 region: CASRQTINNEQFF. The DNA of the CDR3 is TGTGCCAGCAGACAAACTATTAACAATGAGCAGTTCTTC.

This clonotype was seen at least ten times. The gene calls are TRBV7-8 and TRBJ2-1; TRBD2 matches at 12 bases. V dropped 5 bases and J dropped 7; count of bases not matched to a gene: 9. Germline V gene sequence: CDR1 SGHVS, CDR2 FQNEAQ. The CDR3 is made up of 16 amino acids. This chain's CDR3 is CASSIQTSGSGNEQFF. The CDR3 region has the DNA TGTGCCAGCAGCATCCAGACTAGCGGGAGTGGGAATGAGCAGTTCTTC.

This clonotype was counted between two and nine times. This rearrangement joins TRBV20-1 to TRBJ2-1; D not resolved. CDR3 length equals 14 residues. Germline CDR1 is DFQATT and CDR2 is SNEGSKA (reference sequence). V shed 5 bases and J shed 1 base, with 12 bases lying between them. CDR3 sequence: CSASSSGSYNEQFF. The CDR3 DNA reads as TGCAGTGCTTCCAGTAGTGGGTCCTACAATGAGCAGTTCTTC.

The CDR3 sequence is CSAQGLAGVYEQYF. DNA of the CDR3: TGCAGTGCCCAGGGACTAGCGGGAGTCTACGAGCAGTACTTC. This chain links TRBV20-1 with TRBJ2-7; the match to TRBD2 covers 14 bases. V lost 6 bases and J lost 3; bases outside the gene matches: 4. This CDR3 has 14 residues. The germline CDR1 and CDR2 sequences are DFQATT and SNEGSKA (reference sequence).

This sequence joins TRBV27 and TRBJ2-6; D uncertain. Trimming left V 0 bases short and J 2 bases short, with 17 bases between. This CDR3 spans 19 amino acids. Germline CDR1 and CDR2: MNHEY and SMNVEV (reference sequence). CDR3 in amino acids: CASSLSPTQWGAGANVLTF. In nucleotides, the CDR3 is TGTGCCAGCAGTTTATCGCCCACCCAGTGGGGTGCTGGGGCCAACGTCCTGACTTTC.

In its sample, this clonotype was seen many times. This sequence joins TRBV5-5 and TRBJ1-5; unclear D gene. Germline V lookup: CDR1 SGHKS, CDR2 YYEKEE (reference sequence). The CDR3 contains 14 residues. Trimming pared 1 base from V and 0 bases from J, leaving 5 bases between. In nucleotides, the CDR3 is TGTGCCAGCAGCTTGATCTATAGCAATCAGCCCCAGCATTTT. This gives the protein CASSLIYSNQPQHF.

There are many counts of this clonotype. The chain employs TRBV6-5 and TRBJ1-4, with a tentative D call TRBD1 (5 bases). The length of the CDR3 is 15 residues. Germline V gene sequence: CDR1 MNHEY, CDR2 SVGAGI. V gave up 2 bases and J gave up 7 bases, with 14 bases separating them. CDR3 in amino acids: CASSYGGTAGEKLFF. The CDR3 DNA reads as TGTGCCAGCAGTTACGGAGGGACGGCAGGTGAAAAACTGTTTTTT.

This chain connects TRBV27 to TRBJ1-1; no firm D call. The CDR3 contains 18 residues. Germline lookup yields CDR1 MNHEY and CDR2 SMNVEV (reference sequence). V was trimmed by 10 bases and J by 0 bases, leaving 27 bases between them. The chain's CDR3 is CATSGGRQMGSLNTEAFF. The CDR3 nucleotides read TGTGCCACCTCGGGTGGACGTCAGATGGGGAGCCTGAACACTGAAGCTTTCTTT.

This clonotype showed up just a few times. The rearrangement uses TRBV5-5 and TRBJ2-5; D not resolved. Trimming removed 0 bases at V and 14 bases at J, with 20 bases between. Germline-derived CDR1 and CDR2 are SGHKS and YYEKEE (reference sequence). CDR3 length equals 14 residues. This CDR3 is CASSLDDQTRPKYF. Here the CDR3 DNA reads TGTGCCAGCAGCTTGGACGACCAAACAAGACCCAAATACTTC.

This clonotype was counted at least ten times. The chain carries TRBV5-1 and TRBJ2-1, with 7 positions matching TRBD2. CDR1 and CDR2 from the germline V gene are SGHRS and YFSETQ. This CDR3 comprises 17 residues. V gave up 0 bases and J gave up 0 bases; unmatched junction bases: 6. In DNA, the CDR3 is TGCGCCAGCAGCTTGGTCCAGGGCGGGGGCTCCTACAATGAGCAGTTCTTC. This gives the protein CASSLVQGGGSYNEQFF.

The chain recombines TRBV7-6 with TRBJ1-1, with TRBD1 matching over 8 bases. CDR3 length: 14 amino acids. J was trimmed by 5 bases and V by 5 bases; bases with no gene match: 7. The germline gives CDR1 SGHVS, CDR2 FNYEAQ. CDR3: CASSHIQGDTEAFF. CDR3 coding DNA: TGTGCCAGCAGCCACATACAGGGGGATACTGAAGCTTTCTTT.

This clonotype was recorded at least ten times. The genes are TRBV6-1 and TRBJ1-5; tentatively, D is TRBD1 (6 bases). The germline V and J ends were trimmed by 2 bases and 4 bases, with 12 bases remaining between them. Germline values: CDR1 MNHNS, CDR2 SASEGT. The CDR3 sequence is 15 residues long. As DNA, the CDR3 is TGTGCCAGCAGTGAAATCTGGACAGAAAATCAGCCCCAGCATTTT. It encodes CASSEIWTENQPQHF.

This clonotype was observed at least ten times. CDR3 nucleotides: TGTGCCAGCAGCGAACAGGGGACCAATCAGCCCCAGCATTTT. Translation gives CASSEQGTNQPQHF. The V gene is TRBV7-9, the J gene TRBJ1-5; the match to TRBD1 covers 7 bases. The J segment lost 3 bases and the V segment lost 5 bases, leaving 4 bases of the junction unmatched. This CDR3 is built from 14 residues. Germline V gives CDR1 SEHNR, CDR2 FQNEAQ (reference sequence).

This sequence joins TRBV9 and TRBJ1-4; no clear D. The germline CDR1 and CDR2 sequences are SGDLS and YYNGEE. The length of the CDR3 is 13 residues. Trimming shortened V by 0 bases and J by 6 bases, and 6 bases separated the two germline ends. The CDR3 loop reads CASSVVDDEKLFF. CDR3 nucleotides: TGTGCCAGCAGCGTAGTTGACGATGAAAAACTGTTTTTT.

This clonotype was recorded at least ten times. This sequence joins TRBV11-1 and TRBJ2-7, with D uncertain. CDR1 and CDR2 (germline): SGHAT, FQDESV (reference sequence). The V end was cut by 0 bases, the J end by 0 bases, with 9 bases between. The CDR3 contains 15 residues. CDR3 residues: CASSLARGRSYEQYF. The CDR3 region has the DNA TGTGCCAGCAGCTTAGCGCGCGGACGCTCCTACGAGCAGTACTTC. Complete variable domain (other parts from reference TRBV11-1 and TRBJ2-7): EAEVAQSPRYKITEKSQAVAFWCDPISGHATLYWYRQILGQGPELLVQFQDESVVDDSQLPKDRFSAERLKGVDSTLKIQPAELGDSAMYLCASSLARGRSYEQYFGPGTRLTVT.

This clonotype has a handful of counts. The germline gene is not matched at one end of the junction; a read error may be the cause. The gene calls are TRBV6-5 and TRBJ2-2; D may be TRBD2 (6 bases). Germline lookup yields CDR1 MNHEY and CDR2 SVGAGI. The CDR3 spans 16 residues. The CDR3 nucleotides read TGTGCCAGCAGATACTTAGCGGAGCCGAACACCGGGGAGCTGTTTTTT. Translated: CASRYLAEPNTGELFF.

This chain links TRBV7-9 with TRBJ1-1; 7 bases fit TRBD1. Trimming removed 6 bases from V and 7 bases from J; junction bases left unmatched: 5. This CDR3 comprises 12 residues. Germline V gives CDR1 SEHNR, CDR2 FQNEAQ (reference sequence). CDR3 loop: CASSATGVEAFF. The CDR3 region has the DNA TGTGCCAGCAGTGCTACAGGGGTTGAAGCTTTCTTT.